This passage covers 20 T cell receptor beta chains from one sample sequenced in a study of T cell responses to AZD1222 COVID-19 vaccine. Measured with immunoSEQ multiplex PCR; TCRdb has only the in-frame clones, and not every one. The data contain roughly 190,000 clones, roughly 91% of them seen just once; the ten biggest clones take up 0.95% to 1%. Source: peripheral blood, taken on day 0 of AZD1222 vaccination. Receptors were obtained from an adult in good health.

The chain links TRBV29-1 to TRBJ1-4; the D is unclear. Germline V lookup: CDR1 SQVTM, CDR2 ANQGSEA. V was cut by 2 bases and J by 6 bases, with 7 bases left in between. CDR3 length: 12 amino acids. CDR3 nucleotide sequence: TGCAGCGTTGAATGGGGTGATGAAAAACTGTTTTTT. Amino acids: CSVEWGDEKLFF.

Worth noting for this clone: The junction departs from germline at one end; a sequencing error may be responsible. The chain couples TRBV7-7 to TRBJ2-3; no clear D. Germline V gives CDR1 SSHAT, CDR2 FNYEAQ (reference sequence). The CDR3 has 15 residues. CDR3 sequence: CASSPIRGSTDTQYF. Written as DNA, the CDR3 is TGTGCTAGCAGCCCAATACGCGGCAGCACAGATACGCAGTATTTT.

The chain links TRBV18 to TRBJ1-5; 7 nucleotides align to TRBD1. V was pared by 4 bases and J by 3 bases, with 9 bases of the junction left unmatched. This CDR3 has 16 residues. CDR1 and CDR2 (germline): KGHSH, LQKENI. The CDR3 reads CASSRSDRVSNQPQHF. CDR3 coding DNA: TGTGCCAGCTCACGGAGCGACAGGGTTTCCAATCAGCCCCAGCATTTT.

The rearrangement uses TRBV7-2 and TRBJ2-7; D gene uncertain. The CDR3 is 11 amino acids. Germline V gene sequence: CDR1 SGHTA, CDR2 FQGNSA. V was cut by 1 base and J by 5 bases, with 3 bases left in between. The CDR3 sequence is CASSLDDEQYF. The CDR3 DNA follows: TGTGCCAGCAGCTTAGACGACGAGCAGTACTTC.

V gene TRBV7-9 combines with J gene TRBJ1-2; no clear D. The V gene's germline CDR1 is SEHNR and CDR2 FQNEAQ (reference sequence). Trimming pared 7 bases from V and 4 bases from J, leaving 10 bases between. The CDR3 contains 12 residues. The CDR3 DNA sequence: TGTGCCAGCATCGGAGCCTCCTATGGCTACACCTTC. The encoded protein is CASIGASYGYTF. Full variable domain (outside the CDR3, taken from reference TRBV7-9 and TRBJ1-2): DTGVSQNPRHKITKRGQNVTFRCDPISEHNRLYWYRQTLGQGPEFLTYFQNEAQLEKSRLLSDRFSAERPKGSFSTLEIQRTEQGDSAMYLCASIGASYGYTFGSGTRLTVV.

The chain joins TRBV28 to TRBJ2-1; D unresolved. V dropped 4 bases and J dropped 4 bases, with 5 bases sitting between them. Germline lookup yields CDR1 MDHEN and CDR2 SYDVKM. The CDR3 has 12 amino acids. The CDR3 loop reads CASSSEYNEQFF. The CDR3 nucleotides read TGTGCCAGCAGTTCAGAGTACAATGAGCAGTTCTTC. The full variable domain, completed using reference TRBV28 and TRBJ2-1, is DVKVTQSSRYLVKRTGEKVFLECVQDMDHENMFWYRQDPGLGLRLIYFSYDVKMKEKGDIPEGYSVSREKKERFSLILESASTNQTSMYLCASSSEYNEQFFGPGTRLTVL.

V gene TRBV10-3 combines with J gene TRBJ2-7, with unresolved D. Trimming removed 5 bases at V and 3 bases at J, with 11 bases between. CDR3 length equals 13 residues. Germline V CDR1 and CDR2: ENHRY, SYGVKD. In DNA, the CDR3 is TGTGCCATCAGTCCCTCATCGGGCTACGAGCAGTACTTC. Amino acid sequence: CAISPSSGYEQYF.

The CDR3: CASSQAGQPQETQYF. The DNA for the CDR3 is TGTGCCAGCAGCCAAGCAGGGCAACCTCAAGAGACCCAGTACTTC. The chain is built from TRBV4-2 and TRBJ2-5; D perhaps matches TRBD1 (5 bases). The CDR3 runs 15 residues. Germline V gene data show CDR1 as LGHNA and CDR2 as YNFKEQ. V was shortened by 1 base and J by 2 bases, with 11 bases between the two germline ends.

The CDR3 here is CARLAGGTYEQYF. Here the CDR3 DNA reads TGTGCCAGACTAGCGGGGGGAACTTACGAGCAGTACTTC. This chain joins TRBV6-9 and TRBJ2-7, with TRBD2 identical over 12 bases. The CDR3 sequence is 13 residues long. V shed 9 bases and J 4 bases; nucleotides not matched to a gene: 4. The germline gives CDR1 MNHGY, CDR2 SVAAGI.

The chain uses TRBV5-6 and TRBJ2-7, with 8 bases that match TRBD1. Germline V gene lookup returns CDR1 SGHDT and CDR2 YYEEEE. The trim removed 0 bases at V and 2 bases at J, leaving 4 bases unmatched. This CDR3 has 15 residues. CDR3 loop: CASSLAGTGTYEQYF. As DNA, the CDR3 is TGTGCCAGCAGCTTGGCGGGGACAGGAACCTACGAGCAGTACTTC. Full variable domain (rest looked up from reference TRBV5-6 and TRBJ2-7): DAGVTQSPTHLIKTRGQQVTLRCSPKSGHDTVSWYQQALGQGPQFIFQYYEEEERQRGNFPDRFSGHQFPNYSSELNVNALLLGDSALYLCASSLAGTGTYEQYFGPGTRLTVT.

This sequence joins TRBV7-3 and TRBJ2-1; the match to TRBD2 covers 11 bases. This CDR3 is 19 amino acids long. Per the germline V gene, CDR1 is SGHTA and CDR2 is FQGTGA. The V gene end was trimmed by 2 bases and the J gene end by 1 base; junction bases not matched to a gene: 10. CDR3 in DNA: TGTGCCAGCAGCTTAGTTGGGGGTACTAGCGGGAGTTCCTACAATGAGCAGTTCTTC. The encoded protein is CASSLVGGTSGSSYNEQFF. The full variable domain, completed using reference TRBV7-3 and TRBJ2-1, is GAGVSQTPSNKVTEKGKYVELRCDPISGHTALYWYRQSLGQGPEFLIYFQGTGAADDSGLPNDRFFAVRPEGSVSTLKIQRTERGDSAVYLCASSLVGGTSGSSYNEQFFGPGTRLTVL.

The chain uses TRBV19 and TRBJ2-7, with D tentatively TRBD1 (5 bases). The germline CDR1 and CDR2 sequences are LNHDA and SQIVND (reference sequence). The CDR3 totals 12 residues. Trimming shortened V by 6 bases and J by 2 bases, and 8 bases separated the two germline ends. DNA for the CDR3: TGTGCCAGTAGCCCAGGGCCCTACGAGCAGTACTTC. Amino acid sequence: CASSPGPYEQYF.

The chain combines TRBV18 with TRBJ1-2; TRBD1 agrees at 8 bases. With 1 base clipped from V and 3 bases from J, the junction kept 4 bases outside the gene matches. The germline gives CDR1 KGHSH, CDR2 LQKENI. CDR3 length: 15 amino acids. This CDR3 reads CASSPRTGLDYGYTF. CDR3 in DNA: TGTGCCAGCTCACCACGGACAGGGTTGGACTATGGCTACACCTTC.

This chain uses TRBV5-4 with TRBJ2-5; unclear D gene. In germline, CDR1 is SGHNT, CDR2 YYREEE (reference sequence). The CDR3 totals 12 residues. The V gene lost 0 bases and the J gene lost 10 bases, with 10 bases spanning the gap. The CDR3 nucleotides are TGTGCCAGCAGCTTGGCTGGGTTGGGCCAGTACTTC. Translation: CASSLAGLGQYF.

The chain links TRBV2 to TRBJ2-3; 7 bases are a match to TRBD1. The ends lost 6 bases at V and 0 bases at J; junction bases unmatched: 9. This CDR3 region has 16 residues. Germline values: CDR1 SNHLY, CDR2 FYNNEI. CDR3: CASSTEGAVSTDTQYF. In DNA form, the CDR3 reads TGTGCCAGCAGCACCGAGGGGGCGGTAAGCACAGATACGCAGTATTTT.

The chain joins TRBV9 to TRBJ2-1; 9 bases are shared with TRBD1. V was pared by 6 bases and J by 6 bases, with 4 bases of the junction left unmatched. Germline V gene data show CDR1 as SGDLS and CDR2 as YYNGEE. The CDR3 contains 13 residues. The CDR3 here is CASTQGASNEQFF. In nucleotides, the CDR3 is TGTGCCAGCACACAGGGGGCGAGCAATGAGCAGTTCTTC.

The genes are TRBV7-9 and TRBJ2-3; TRBD2 might be the D (5 bases). Per germline, CDR1 SEHNR and CDR2 FQNEAQ (reference sequence). The CDR3 runs 13 residues. The V end was cut by 10 bases, the J end by 3 bases, with 14 bases between. CDR3 protein: CATQLAGTDTQYF. The CDR3 nucleotides are TGTGCCACCCAGCTAGCCGGTACAGATACGCAGTATTTT.

The V call is TRBV6-6, the J call TRBJ2-7, with TRBD2 identical over 8 bases. V lost 8 bases, J lost 1 base, and 10 bases stayed unmatched. Germline-derived CDR1 and CDR2 are MNHNY and SVGAGI (reference sequence). The CDR3 covers 15 residues. The CDR3 is CASGSREGHSYEQYF. CDR3 DNA sequence: TGTGCCAGCGGTTCCCGGGAGGGCCATTCCTACGAGCAGTACTTC.

This chain connects TRBV4-1 to TRBJ1-1; a possible D gene is TRBD1 (6 bases). Germline V CDR1 and CDR2: MGHRA, YSYEKL. V lost 0 bases to trimming and J lost 5 bases, with 13 bases between them. This CDR3 has 15 amino acids. In DNA, the CDR3 is TGCGCCAGCAGCCAAGATGATAGGGGGTGGACTGAAGCTTTCTTT. It is translated as CASSQDDRGWTEAFF.

The V gene is TRBV20-1, the J gene TRBJ2-7, with a tentative D call TRBD2 (6 bases). Germline-derived CDR1 and CDR2 are DFQATT and SNEGSKA (reference sequence). Trimming left V 3 bases short and J 7 bases short, with 10 bases between. The CDR3 is 11 amino acids. The CDR3 nucleotides read TGCAGTGCTAGGGGCGGGGTTGAGCAGTACTTC. It codes for CSARGGVEQYF.